Below are 16 T cell receptor beta chains sequenced from a single sample in a study of shared clonotypes between healthy human individuals (dated by TCRdb to 2020 to 2021). The library was prepared using the immunoSEQ multiplex PCR assay. The source is immuneACCESS, and TCRdb retained only in-frame sequences with V and J called. Part of the clones is not carried over; for the studies checked, unresolved V genes explain less than half of this, and the remainder is unexplained. Here the sample has approximately 1.5 million clones; under 99% occur a single time. The ten largest account for about 0.45% of the sample. The sequenced sample consisted of naive CD4+ T cells sorted from blood. What this sample's cell subset or site label stands for: CD45RA+ positively selected. These receptors were taken from a man under 40 in good health.

The chain uses TRBV7-9 and TRBJ1-1; possibly TRBD1 for D (5 bases). The CDR3 loop spans 16 amino acids. The V end lost 1 base, the J end lost 4 bases, and 16 bases lay between the germline ends. The V gene's germline CDR1 is SEHNR and CDR2 FQNEAQ (reference sequence). CDR3 nucleotide sequence: TGTGCCAGCAGCTTAGTCGGGCGCGGGGGTGTCACTGAAGCTTTCTTT. It translates to CASSLVGRGGVTEAFF.

In this sample, this clone turned up once. The V gene is TRBV11-2, the J gene TRBJ2-3, with D possibly TRBD1 on 5 matching bases. Germline V CDR1 and CDR2: SGHAT, FQNNGV. The CDR3 has 17 amino acids. V lost 1 base, J lost 4 bases, and 18 bases lay in between. CDR3 sequence (DNA): TGTGCCAGCAGCTTAGGTTTGGGGCTAGGGAATTCAGATACGCAGTATTTT. It yields the protein CASSLGLGLGNSDTQYF.

This clone is a singleton in its sample. V and J are TRBV10-3 and TRBJ2-7; D uncertain. The germline CDR1 and CDR2 sequences are ENHRY and SYGVKD. This CDR3 region has 13 residues. The V gene lost 10 bases and the J gene lost 1 base, with 14 bases spanning the gap. The DNA for the CDR3 is TGTGCCACAAACAATCCACCGTCCTACGAGCAGTACTTC. Its protein product is CATNNPPSYEQYF.

This chain uses TRBV27 with TRBJ2-7, with unresolved D. This CDR3 comprises 14 residues. The germline V gene encodes CDR1 MNHEY and CDR2 SMNVEV (reference sequence). Trimming left V 3 bases short and J 3 bases short, with 12 bases between. CDR3 coding DNA: TGTGCCAGCAGTTTGAAACTAACGAACTACGAGCAGTACTTC. Its translation is CASSLKLTNYEQYF.

Here the CDR3 DNA reads TGTGCCAGCAGACTAGGACTACGACACACTGAAGCTTTCTTT. It codes for CASRLGLRHTEAFF. The rearrangement joins TRBV6-5 to TRBJ1-1; D is ambiguous. CDR1 and CDR2 (germline): MNHEY, SVGAGI. This CDR3 is 14 amino acids long. Trimming shortened V by 6 bases and J by 3 bases, and 14 bases separated the two germline ends.

On this clone itself: This same CDR3 is encoded by further DNA sequences in the sample. J is TRBJ2-3 and V is TRBV5-4; D ambiguous. The CDR3 length is 12 residues. Germline V gene data show CDR1 as SGHNT and CDR2 as YYREEE (reference sequence). V gave up 2 bases and J gave up 6 bases, with 7 bases separating them. In nucleotides, the CDR3 is TGTGCCAGCAGCTTAAGGACGGATACGCAGTATTTT. Encoded protein: CASSLRTDTQYF.

The V call is TRBV9, the J call TRBJ2-1; D is uncertain. The CDR3 loop spans 13 amino acids. Deletions cut 2 bases from V and 5 bases from J, with 8 bases between. Per germline, CDR1 SGDLS and CDR2 YYNGEE. The CDR3 DNA is TGTGCCAGCAGCGTGACCCCGCACAATGAGCAGTTCTTC. Its protein is CASSVTPHNEQFF.

The chain recombines TRBV5-1 with TRBJ2-7; 14 positions match TRBD2. V lost 6 bases to trimming and J lost 5 bases; unmatched junction nucleotides: 19. The CDR3 is 19 residues long. Germline CDR1 is SGHRS and CDR2 is YFSETQ. Here the CDR3 DNA reads TGCGCCAGCACCGGGACACCCGGGACTAGCGGGAGCGGGGAACACGAGCAGTACTTC. The encoded protein is CASTGTPGTSGSGEHEQYF.

The V call is TRBV19, the J call TRBJ2-7, with 10 bases aligning to TRBD2. CDR1 is LNHDA and CDR2 is SQIVND in the germline V gene (reference sequence). The CDR3 is 15 amino acids. V was pared by 1 base and J by 3 bases, with 3 bases of the junction left unmatched. CDR3 residues: CASSIVASGSYEQYF. CDR3 sequence (DNA): TGTGCCAGTAGTATAGTGGCTAGCGGGAGCTACGAGCAGTACTTC.

This chain joins TRBV19 and TRBJ1-1, with 10 bases fitting TRBD1. This CDR3 region has 17 residues. V dropped 8 bases and J dropped 6; count of bases not matched to a gene: 18. The germline V gene has CDR1 LNHDA and CDR2 SQIVND (reference sequence). The CDR3 nucleotides read TGTGCCAGTCAGTTGGACCCCCGGGGACAGGGGAGATCTGAAGCTTTCTTT. Its translation: CASQLDPRGQGRSEAFF.

The J gene is TRBJ2-3, the V gene TRBV27; D unresolved. CDR3 size: 14 residues. V lost 3 bases and J lost 2, with 9 bases in between. The V gene's germline CDR1 is MNHEY and CDR2 SMNVEV (reference sequence). CDR3 sequence: CASSFSTFTDTQYF. For the CDR3, the DNA is TGTGCCAGCAGTTTCTCTACTTTCACAGATACGCAGTATTTT.

V is TRBV5-1 and J is TRBJ2-5; 14 bases map to TRBD2. Losses at the gene ends were 4 bases for V and 5 bases for J; bases not matched to a gene: 13. In germline, CDR1 is SGHRS, CDR2 YFSETQ. This CDR3 is 18 amino acids long. This CDR3 is CASSLGSRGTSGSETQYF. CDR3 bases: TGCGCCAGCAGCCTGGGATCCCGCGGGACTAGCGGGAGCGAGACCCAGTACTTC.

A single count supports this clone. V is TRBV28 and J is TRBJ2-2; no firm D call. CDR3 size: 16 residues. The V end was cut by 6 bases, the J end by 0 bases, with 14 bases between. Germline CDR1 is MDHEN and CDR2 is SYDVKM. Here the CDR3 DNA reads TGTGCCAGCAGGGCTCACAGCCTCGCGAACACCGGGGAGCTGTTTTTT. Translating gives CASRAHSLANTGELFF.

V usage is TRBV19 and J usage is TRBJ2-6; TRBD2 agrees at 7 bases. Germline-derived CDR1 and CDR2 are LNHDA and SQIVND (reference sequence). CDR3 length equals 19 residues. V lost 5 bases and J lost 0; bases outside the gene matches: 13. The CDR3 spells CASSPLVGGHSSGANVLTF. In DNA form, the CDR3 reads TGTGCCAGTAGTCCCCTAGTGGGAGGGCATAGCTCTGGGGCCAACGTCCTGACTTTC.

This clone was seen once. The chain links TRBV28 to TRBJ2-3, with D perhaps matching TRBD1 (6 bases). V lost 5 bases to trimming and J lost 2 bases, with 17 bases between them. This CDR3 is 16 amino acids long. Looked up from germline, CDR1 is MDHEN and CDR2 is SYDVKM. In DNA form, the CDR3 reads TGTGCCAGCAGTCCAAACCGTGGACAGCCCACAGATACGCAGTATTTT. As protein: CASSPNRGQPTDTQYF.

V and J are TRBV29-1 and TRBJ2-2; D possibly corresponds to TRBD2 (5 bases). Trimming stripped 6 bases from V and 1 base from J, with 12 bases between. The CDR3 contains 14 residues. Germline V gene lookup returns CDR1 SQVTM and CDR2 ANQGSEA. CDR3 protein: CSVVVGRNTGELFF. The CDR3 DNA sequence: TGCAGCGTCGTCGTAGGGAGGAACACCGGGGAGCTGTTTTTT.